The entry below describes one T cell receptor (beta chain). The Seattle site enrolled patients during active infection and followed them longitudinally. This sample stems from a study of blood T cell repertoires in COVID-19. Turning to the study itself: Acute and convalescent COVID-19 samples came from the United States, Italy and Spain. Sources were T cells, B-cell-depleted T cells, or PBMCs; the material itself was cDNA or gDNA.

Trimming cost V 5 bases and J 1 base, with 8 bases left between them. CDR1 and CDR2 (germline): GTSNPN, SVGIG (reference sequence). The CDR3 consists of 12 residues. The authors' processing: Nucleated cell number was recorded as an estimate derived from reference gene primer amplification. Sequenced by immunoSEQ multiplex PCR; TCRdb stores in-frame clones only, minus some. V and J calls and clone size follow that table, whereas D and trimming were derived from the DNA. Here the sample spans about 270,000 clones, approximately 84% being singletons. The clonotype was recovered from a human donor with COVID-19, enrolled during active disease. The donor label of this sample is uncertain. Sequenced sample: peripheral blood. The chain links TRBV30 to TRBJ2-5, with D maybe TRBD2 (5 bases). DNA for the CDR3: TGTGCCTGGGCACTAGGCCAAGAGACCCAGTACTTC. This translates into CAWALGQETQYF.